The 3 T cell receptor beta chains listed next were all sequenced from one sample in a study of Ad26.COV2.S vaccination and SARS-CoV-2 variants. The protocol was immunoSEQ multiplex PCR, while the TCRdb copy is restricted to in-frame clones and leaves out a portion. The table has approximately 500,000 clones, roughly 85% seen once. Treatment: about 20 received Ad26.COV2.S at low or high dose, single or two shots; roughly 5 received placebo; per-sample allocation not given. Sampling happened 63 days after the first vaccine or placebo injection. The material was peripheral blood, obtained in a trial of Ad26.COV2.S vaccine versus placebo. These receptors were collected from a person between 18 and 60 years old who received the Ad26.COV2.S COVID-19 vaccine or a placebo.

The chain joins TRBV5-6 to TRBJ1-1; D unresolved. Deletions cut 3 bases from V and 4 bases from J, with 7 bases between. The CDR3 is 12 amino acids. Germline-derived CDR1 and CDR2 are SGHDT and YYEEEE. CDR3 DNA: TGTGCCAGCAGCTCACGTGGCACTGAAGCTTTCTTT. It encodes CASSSRGTEAFF.

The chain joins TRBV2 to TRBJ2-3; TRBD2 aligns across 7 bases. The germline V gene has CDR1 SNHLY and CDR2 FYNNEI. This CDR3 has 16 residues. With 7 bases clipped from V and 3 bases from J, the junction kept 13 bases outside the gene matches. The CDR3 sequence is CASTEGLPSRTDTQYF. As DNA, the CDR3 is TGTGCCAGCACCGAGGGACTACCTAGCCGTACAGATACGCAGTATTTT.

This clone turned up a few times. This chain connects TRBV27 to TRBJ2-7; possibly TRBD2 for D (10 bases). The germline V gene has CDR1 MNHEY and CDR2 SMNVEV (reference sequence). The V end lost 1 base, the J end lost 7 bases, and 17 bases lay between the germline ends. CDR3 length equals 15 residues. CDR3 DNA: TGTGCCAGCAGTTTATTTAGCGGGGGGACAGGGGAGCAGTACTTC. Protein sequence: CASSLFSGGTGEQYF.